This TCR beta chain was retrieved from a study of cytomegalovirus exposure and HLA in healthy donors. Whole-study results and caveats: TCR beta V segments were, for the most part, productive about 87% or about 30% of the time in an earlier analysis. Cytomegalovirus-associated TCR beta chains were listed, numbering 164.

About this clone itself: As yet, its antigen is unknown.

PCR primers comprised 60 Vbeta and 13 Jbeta primers. Assay used: immunoSEQ multiplex PCR; TCRdb lists only in-frame clones, some missing. The sample holds about 230,000 clones, under 90% seen once. The V segment lost 1 base and the J segment 8 bases; nucleotides outside the gene matches: 4. Germline-derived CDR1 and CDR2 are SGHTA and FQGNSA. The CDR3 contains 15 residues. The sequence came from a human donor in good health. Specimen: PBMCs. The V gene is TRBV7-2, the J gene TRBJ1-6, with 8 bases identical to TRBD1. CDR3 sequence (DNA): TGTGCCAGCAGCTTAGGTGACAGGGGATATTCACCCCTCCACTTT. Amino acid sequence: CASSLGDRGYSPLHF. The full variable domain, in which reference TRBV7-2 and TRBJ1-6 provide the parts outside the CDR3, is GAGVSQSPSNKVTEKGKDVELRCDPISGHTALYWYRQSLGQGLEFLIYFQGNSAPDKSGLPSDRFSAERTGGSVSTLTIQRTQQEDSAVYLCASSLGDRGYSPLHFGNGTRLTVT.